This record covers a single T cell receptor beta chain. As yet, its antigen is unknown. The sample is drawn from a study of cytomegalovirus exposure and HLA in healthy donors. This CDR3 has 13 residues. CDR1 is SGHNT and CDR2 is YYREEE in the germline V gene (reference sequence). V was trimmed by 4 bases and J by 8 bases, leaving 13 bases between them. Generated by immunoSEQ multiplex PCR, the TCRdb table keeps only in-frame clones and is missing some. The table shows some 120,000 clones, with roughly 90% occurring only once. General study results and limits: The study labeled 150 to 200 TCR beta chains cytomegalovirus-associated. Rare sequences made up most TCRs, while some public TCRs were found in many donors. A classifier reportedly called cytomegalovirus status with high sensitivity and specificity.

The donors were members of the validation cohort comprising 100 to 150 subjects, separate from the approximately 630-subject first cohort. Source material: PBMCs. The clonotype comes from a man younger than 45 in good health and CMV-seronegative. This sequence joins TRBV5-4 and TRBJ2-1; possibly TRBD2 for D (5 bases). The CDR3 nucleotides are TGTGCCAGCAGCCCTAAACTAGGCGATGAGCAGTTCTTC. The encoded protein is CASSPKLGDEQFF.